This is a list of T cell receptor beta chains from one sample in a study of control samples from healthy donors and cancer patients. Produced via immunoSEQ multiplex PCR; TCRdb's table is partial and in-frame only. The sample has approximately 70,000 clones; approximately 90% are singletons. Sequencing used PBMCs. All receptors derive from a woman in her 50s with colorectal cancer. The CDR3 runs from the conserved cysteine through the conserved F or W. A D gene is named only where the DNA matches it firmly. Not every row has a clone size; where given, it reads once, few, many or a size class.

d_call	v_call	clone_size	j_call	cdr3_nt	cdr3_aa
.	TRBV5-3	.	TRBJ1-5	TGTGCCAGAAAGCCCTCGGTCTTTCAGCCCCAGCATTTT	CARKPSVFQPQHF
.	TRBV19	.	TRBJ1-5	TGTGCCAGTAAGTCAGGGATCAATCAGCCCCAGCATTTT	CASKSGINQPQHF
.	TRBV19	.	TRBJ2-2	TGTGCCAGTGGGGTCCCTAGCACCGGGGAGCTGTTTTTT	CASGVPSTGELFF
.	TRBV2	.	TRBJ2-7	TGTGCCAGCAGCAAGAACTACGAGCAGTACTTC	CASSKNYEQYF
.	TRBV29-1	.	TRBJ1-5	TGCAGCGTTCAGGAGGGAGATAGCAATCAGCCCCAGCATTTT	CSVQEGDSNQPQHF
TRBD2	TRBV19	.	TRBJ2-3	TGTGCCAGTAGTATCTTACCTAGCGGCGGCACAGATACGCAGTATTTT	CASSILPSGGTDTQYF
TRBD2	TRBV9	.	TRBJ2-1	TGTGCCAGCAGCACAACCGGGACTAGTTCCAATGAGCAGTTCTTC	CASSTTGTSSNEQFF
.	TRBV27	.	TRBJ1-1	TGTGCCAGCAGTCATAGACAGGATCTCACTGAAGCTTTCTTT	CASSHRQDLTEAFF
.	TRBV5-1	.	TRBJ2-7	TGCGCCAGCAGCTTGGCGGCGCTGAGCTCCTACGAGCAGTACTTC	CASSLAALSSYEQYF
.	TRBV5-1	.	TRBJ2-3	TGCGCCAGCAGCTTGTCGCCCCGCAAGCCAGCAGATACGCAGTATTTT	CASSLSPRKPADTQYF
.	TRBV7-6	.	TRBJ1-2	TGTGCCAGCAGCCCAGACAGCCGCCCTCATGGCTACACCTTC	CASSPDSRPHGYTF
TRBD1	TRBV7-3	few	TRBJ1-5	TGTGCCAGCCCCTCCCCTCCCCAGGGACAGAAAATCTATAGCAATCAGCCCCAGCATTTT	CASPSPPQGQKIYSNQPQHF
.	TRBV5-1	once	TRBJ2-7	TGCGCCAGCAGCTTGGACGTCGGACCCCAGCAGTACTTC	CASSLDVGPQQYF
.	TRBV30	.	TRBJ2-1	TGTGCCTACGAGGCAGGGTATGAGCAGTTCTTC	CAYEAGYEQFF
TRBD2	TRBV6-6	.	TRBJ2-3	TGTGCCAGCAGCCGACCCCCCCTAGCGGGGATTAGCACAGATACGCAGTATTTT	CASSRPPLAGISTDTQYF
.	TRBV18	.	TRBJ2-2	TGTGCCAGCTCACCAATCAGGGAGAACACCGGGGAGCTGTTTTTT	CASSPIRENTGELFF